The rows below give T cell receptor beta chains drawn from one sample of a study of blood T cell repertoires in COVID-19. Here immunoSEQ multiplex PCR was the method, and the copy in TCRdb shows in-frame clones only, minus some. This sample carries roughly 140,000 clones, around 88% of them seen once, and the ten largest clones take roughly 30%. Input material: peripheral blood. The receptors come from a human donor in a cohort sampled during active COVID-19. The CDR3 runs from the conserved cysteine through the conserved F or W. Each record gives: clone size, J gene, D gene, V gene, CDR3 protein, CDR3 DNA. A D gene is named only where the DNA matches it firmly. Size tells how often a clone was seen (once, few, many) or the class of an expanded clone, and some rows leave it out.

abundance: NA
j_gene: TRBJ2-2
d_gene: TRBD2
v_gene: TRBV4-1
CDR3aa: CASSQEPIRGRAGGFAGELFF
CDR3nt: TGCGCCAGCAGCCAAGAACCGATAAGAGGTCGAGCGGGGGGTTTCGCCGGGGAGCTGTTTTTT

abundance: NA
j_gene: TRBJ1-3
d_gene: NA
v_gene: TRBV3-1/TRBV3-2
CDR3aa: CASSPRSGNTIYF
CDR3nt: TGTGCCAGCAGCCCGAGGTCGGGAAACACCATATATTTT

abundance: NA
j_gene: TRBJ2-1
d_gene: TRBD2
v_gene: TRBV5-8
CDR3aa: CASSLNRGLAVNEQFF
CDR3nt: TGTGCCAGCAGCTTAAACCGTGGACTAGCGGTCAATGAGCAGTTCTTC

abundance: NA
j_gene: TRBJ2-3
d_gene: TRBD1
v_gene: TRBV10-3
CDR3aa: CAISESTGVSTDTQYF
CDR3nt: TGTGCCATCAGTGAGTCGACAGGGGTTAGCACAGATACGCAGTATTTT

abundance: NA
j_gene: TRBJ1-2
d_gene: TRBD1
v_gene: TRBV7-2
CDR3aa: CASSTTPWDRGPDGYTF
CDR3nt: TGTGCCAGCAGCACAACCCCGTGGGACAGGGGTCCAGATGGCTACACCTTC

abundance: NA
j_gene: TRBJ2-7
d_gene: TRBD1
v_gene: TRBV30
CDR3aa: CAWRGQATYEQYF
CDR3nt: TGTGCCTGGAGGGGACAGGCCACTTACGAGCAGTACTTC

abundance: NA
j_gene: TRBJ1-6
d_gene: TRBD1
v_gene: TRBV5-1
CDR3aa: CASSPDPGQYNSPLHF
CDR3nt: TGCGCCAGCAGCCCGGACCCGGGACAGTATAATTCACCCCTCCACTTT

abundance: NA
j_gene: TRBJ2-3
d_gene: NA
v_gene: TRBV7-9
CDR3aa: CASSLNEASTDTQYF
CDR3nt: TGTGCCAGCAGCTTAAATGAGGCCAGCACAGATACGCAGTATTTT

abundance: NA
j_gene: TRBJ1-2
d_gene: NA
v_gene: TRBV7-8
CDR3aa: CASSVRPGQTAYGYTF
CDR3nt: TGTGCCAGCAGCGTAAGACCGGGACAAACGGCGTATGGCTACACCTTC

abundance: NA
j_gene: TRBJ2-7
d_gene: NA
v_gene: TRBV2
CDR3aa: CASRPGEDYEQYF
CDR3nt: TGTGCCAGCAGACCCGGAGAAGATTACGAGCAGTACTTC

abundance: once
j_gene: TRBJ2-7
d_gene: TRBD1
v_gene: TRBV11-2
CDR3aa: CASSLKTGTGYYEQYF
CDR3nt: TGTGCCAGCAGCTTAAAGACCGGGACAGGGTACTACGAGCAGTACTTC

abundance: NA
j_gene: TRBJ2-3
d_gene: TRBD1
v_gene: TRBV7-9
CDR3aa: CASSPRWDRGGTDTQYF
CDR3nt: TGTGCCAGCAGCCCCCGGTGGGACAGGGGAGGCACAGATACGCAGTATTTT

abundance: NA
j_gene: TRBJ2-3
d_gene: TRBD1
v_gene: TRBV24-1
CDR3aa: CATSEGDSGADTQYF
CDR3nt: TGTGCCACCAGTGAGGGGGACAGCGGAGCAGATACGCAGTATTTT

abundance: NA
j_gene: TRBJ1-1
d_gene: NA
v_gene: TRBV2
CDR3aa: CASTFRAGDTEAFF
CDR3nt: TGTGCCAGCACTTTCCGGGCGGGAGACACTGAAGCTTTCTTT

abundance: NA
j_gene: TRBJ2-7
d_gene: NA
v_gene: TRBV18
CDR3aa: CASSPPGQGYEQYF
CDR3nt: TGTGCCAGCTCACCACCGGGCCAGGGTTACGAGCAGTACTTC

abundance: NA
j_gene: TRBJ1-4
d_gene: TRBD1
v_gene: TRBV25-1
CDR3aa: CASSDSTGWTNEKLFF
CDR3nt: TGTGCCAGCAGTGATTCGACAGGGTGGACTAATGAAAAACTGTTTTTT

abundance: NA
j_gene: TRBJ1-1
d_gene: NA
v_gene: TRBV19
CDR3aa: CASSIDPRGRVGTEAFF
CDR3nt: TGTGCCAGTAGTATAGACCCCCGAGGGAGGGTGGGAACTGAAGCTTTCTTT

abundance: NA
j_gene: TRBJ2-3
d_gene: NA
v_gene: TRBV5-6
CDR3aa: CASSLWSLLADTQYF
CDR3nt: TGTGCCAGCAGCCTCTGGTCTCTACTGGCAGATACGCAGTATTTT

abundance: few
j_gene: TRBJ1-6
d_gene: TRBD1
v_gene: TRBV11-2
CDR3aa: CASSLRGRVDSPLHF
CDR3nt: TGTGCCAGCAGCTTGAGGGGGCGCGTGGATTCACCCCTCCACTTT

abundance: NA
j_gene: TRBJ2-1
d_gene: NA
v_gene: TRBV5-5
CDR3aa: CASSLHRVYNEQFF
CDR3nt: TGTGCCAGCAGCTTGCACAGGGTATACAATGAGCAGTTCTTC

abundance: NA
j_gene: TRBJ2-7
d_gene: NA
v_gene: TRBV6-5
CDR3aa: CASSFLPFSYEQYF
CDR3nt: TGTGCCAGCAGTTTTCTCCCGTTCTCCTACGAGCAGTACTTC

abundance: NA
j_gene: TRBJ2-5
d_gene: NA
v_gene: TRBV30
CDR3aa: CAWSLDSYQETQYF
CDR3nt: TGTGCCTGGAGCCTTGACAGCTACCAAGAGACCCAGTACTTC

abundance: NA
j_gene: TRBJ1-2
d_gene: TRBD1
v_gene: TRBV4-2
CDR3aa: CASSPGQGVLGSYTF
CDR3nt: TGTGCCAGCAGCCCCGGACAGGGAGTCCTGGGGAGCTACACCTTC

abundance: NA
j_gene: TRBJ2-7
d_gene: NA
v_gene: TRBV24-1
CDR3aa: CATSDSASGEQYF
CDR3nt: TGTGCCACCAGTGATTCCGCCTCGGGCGAGCAGTACTTC

abundance: NA
j_gene: TRBJ2-6
d_gene: NA
v_gene: TRBV27
CDR3aa: CASSGHLTLSGANVLTF
CDR3nt: TGTGCCAGCAGTGGACACCTTACGCTCTCTGGGGCCAACGTCCTGACTTTC

abundance: few
j_gene: TRBJ1-2
d_gene: NA
v_gene: TRBV20-1
CDR3aa: CSASSPRGLGGYTF
CDR3nt: TGCAGTGCTAGTAGCCCCAGGGGATTAGGAGGCTACACCTTC

abundance: NA
j_gene: TRBJ2-7
d_gene: TRBD1
v_gene: TRBV14
CDR3aa: CASSLGTGGIYEQYF
CDR3nt: TGTGCCAGCAGCCTCGGGACAGGGGGGATCTACGAGCAGTACTTC

abundance: NA
j_gene: TRBJ1-4
d_gene: TRBD1
v_gene: TRBV9
CDR3aa: CASSLWTGAGEKLFF
CDR3nt: TGTGCCAGCAGCCTCTGGACAGGGGCAGGTGAAAAACTGTTTTTT

abundance: NA
j_gene: TRBJ1-5
d_gene: TRBD1
v_gene: TRBV6-5
CDR3aa: CASSYPGPGGQPQHF
CDR3nt: TGTGCCAGCAGTTACCCGGGGCCAGGGGGGCAGCCCCAGCATTTT

abundance: NA
j_gene: TRBJ1-3
d_gene: NA
v_gene: TRBV18
CDR3aa: CASSDRQASGNTIYF
CDR3nt: TGTGCCAGCTCGGATAGGCAGGCGTCTGGAAACACCATATATTTT

abundance: NA
j_gene: TRBJ1-4
d_gene: TRBD1
v_gene: TRBV7-8
CDR3aa: CASSRDREREKLFF
CDR3nt: TGTGCCAGCAGCAGAGACAGGGAGCGGGAAAAACTGTTTTTT

abundance: NA
j_gene: TRBJ1-1
d_gene: NA
v_gene: TRBV5-4
CDR3aa: CASSLGAGNTEAFF
CDR3nt: TGTGCCAGCAGCTTGGGGGCAGGGAACACTGAAGCTTTCTTT

abundance: NA
j_gene: TRBJ1-1
d_gene: TRBD1
v_gene: TRBV6-5
CDR3aa: CASSYGQGSEAFF
CDR3nt: TGTGCCAGCAGTTATGGACAGGGGTCTGAAGCTTTCTTT

abundance: NA
j_gene: TRBJ1-4
d_gene: TRBD1
v_gene: TRBV11-2
CDR3aa: CASSINRGSVELFF
CDR3nt: TGTGCCAGCAGCATAAACAGGGGGAGCGTCGAACTGTTTTTT

abundance: NA
j_gene: TRBJ1-3
d_gene: TRBD1
v_gene: TRBV15
CDR3aa: CATSTNKGQASGNTIYF
CDR3nt: TGTGCCACCAGCACCAATAAAGGACAGGCCTCTGGAAACACCATATATTTT

abundance: NA
j_gene: TRBJ2-2
d_gene: NA
v_gene: TRBV19
CDR3aa: CASSIPSGGGELFF
CDR3nt: TGTGCCAGTAGTATCCCCTCCGGGGGCGGGGAGCTGTTTTTT

abundance: NA
j_gene: TRBJ1-2
d_gene: TRBD1
v_gene: TRBV29-1
CDR3aa: CSVGGTARGYTF
CDR3nt: TGCAGCGTTGGGGGGACAGCACGGGGCTACACCTTC

abundance: NA
j_gene: TRBJ2-5
d_gene: TRBD1
v_gene: TRBV11-2
CDR3aa: CASSLGDRGQETQYF
CDR3nt: TGTGCCAGCAGCTTAGGGGACAGGGGGCAAGAGACCCAGTACTTC

abundance: once
j_gene: TRBJ1-3
d_gene: NA
v_gene: TRBV5-4
CDR3aa: CASSLAGLVSGNTIYF
CDR3nt: TGTGCCAGCAGCTTGGCAGGGTTGGTCTCTGGAAACACCATATATTTT

abundance: NA
j_gene: TRBJ1-2
d_gene: TRBD1
v_gene: TRBV5-1
CDR3aa: CASSLGQGGNYGYTF
CDR3nt: TGCGCCAGCAGCTTGGGACAGGGTGGAAACTATGGCTACACCTTC

abundance: once
j_gene: TRBJ2-2
d_gene: TRBD2
v_gene: TRBV7-3
CDR3aa: CASSPLSAGGAGGELFF
CDR3nt: TGTGCCAGCAGCCCCCTCTCAGCGGGGGGGGCGGGCGGGGAGCTGTTTTTT

abundance: NA
j_gene: TRBJ1-2
d_gene: NA
v_gene: TRBV10-1
CDR3aa: CASSDPQGEYGYTF
CDR3nt: TGCGCCAGCAGTGATCCACAGGGTGAGTATGGCTACACCTTC

abundance: NA
j_gene: TRBJ1-4
d_gene: NA
v_gene: TRBV30
CDR3aa: CAWGRSEKLFF
CDR3nt: TGTGCCTGGGGCCGGTCTGAAAAACTGTTTTTT

abundance: NA
j_gene: TRBJ1-4
d_gene: NA
v_gene: TRBV21-1
CDR3aa: CASASGQGEEKLFF
CDR3nt: TGTGCCAGCGCCTCGGGACAGGGAGAAGAAAAACTGTTTTTT

abundance: NA
j_gene: TRBJ1-6
d_gene: NA
v_gene: TRBV10-3
CDR3aa: CAISDGQPNNSPLHF
CDR3nt: TGTGCCATCAGCGACGGACAGCCGAATAATTCACCCCTCCACTTT

abundance: NA
j_gene: TRBJ2-5
d_gene: TRBD2
v_gene: TRBV3-1/TRBV3-2
CDR3aa: CASSRLAGFQYF
CDR3nt: TGTGCCAGCAGCCGACTAGCGGGGTTCCAGTACTTC

abundance: NA
j_gene: TRBJ1-2
d_gene: NA
v_gene: TRBV28
CDR3aa: CASSPPSGYGYTF
CDR3nt: TGTGCCAGCAGTCCCCCCTCAGGCTATGGCTACACCTTC

abundance: NA
j_gene: TRBJ2-1
d_gene: TRBD2
v_gene: TRBV9
CDR3aa: CASSVAGGIYNEQFF
CDR3nt: TGTGCCAGCAGCGTAGCGGGGGGAATATACAATGAGCAGTTCTTC

abundance: NA
j_gene: TRBJ2-2
d_gene: TRBD2
v_gene: TRBV11-1
CDR3aa: CASSLTSGGVGELFF
CDR3nt: TGTGCCAGCAGCCTGACTAGCGGGGGTGTCGGGGAGCTGTTTTTT

abundance: NA
j_gene: TRBJ2-7
d_gene: TRBD1
v_gene: TRBV30
CDR3aa: CAWSAYTGAGYEQYF
CDR3nt: TGTGCCTGGAGTGCCTATACAGGGGCGGGCTACGAGCAGTACTTC

abundance: NA
j_gene: TRBJ2-1
d_gene: NA
v_gene: TRBV7-8
CDR3aa: CASQQTPVYNEQFF
CDR3nt: TGTGCCAGTCAACAGACCCCAGTTTACAATGAGCAGTTCTTC

abundance: NA
j_gene: TRBJ2-1
d_gene: TRBD2
v_gene: TRBV9
CDR3aa: CASSPPGGESGEQFF
CDR3nt: TGTGCCAGCAGCCCACCCGGGGGGGAATCTGGAGAGCAGTTCTTC

abundance: NA
j_gene: TRBJ1-6
d_gene: NA
v_gene: TRBV5-1
CDR3aa: CASSLREGDESPLHF
CDR3nt: TGCGCCAGCAGCTTAAGGGAGGGAGACGAATCACCCCTCCACTTT

abundance: NA
j_gene: TRBJ2-1
d_gene: NA
v_gene: TRBV5-1
CDR3aa: CASSLDGGASYNEQFF
CDR3nt: TGCGCCAGCAGCTTGGACGGCGGGGCATCCTACAATGAGCAGTTCTTC

abundance: NA
j_gene: TRBJ2-7
d_gene: TRBD2
v_gene: TRBV10-1
CDR3aa: CAPSGEGLRSYEQYF
CDR3nt: TGCGCCCCCTCCGGGGAGGGACTGAGGTCCTACGAGCAGTACTTC

abundance: NA
j_gene: TRBJ1-2
d_gene: TRBD1
v_gene: TRBV15
CDR3aa: CATSTGQGVWYGYTF
CDR3nt: TGTGCCACCAGCACCGGACAGGGGGTTTGGTATGGCTACACCTTC

abundance: NA
j_gene: TRBJ2-1
d_gene: NA
v_gene: TRBV11-2
CDR3aa: CASSPPGGYYNEQFF
CDR3nt: TGTGCCAGCAGCCCTCCTGGCGGGTACTACAATGAGCAGTTCTTC

abundance: once
j_gene: TRBJ1-6
d_gene: TRBD1
v_gene: TRBV4-1
CDR3aa: CASSHLRTGLNSPLHF
CDR3nt: TGCGCCAGCAGCCACCTCAGGACAGGGTTGAATTCACCCCTCCACTTT